The sequence of this T cell receptor (beta chain) was determined in a study of T-cell reconstitution after alpha-beta-depleted transplantation in children. CDR3 length: 17 residues. In germline, CDR1 is DFQATT, CDR2 SNEGSKA (reference sequence). Unmatched junction bases numbered 7, after V lost 0 bases and J lost 2 bases. Of note for this clonotype: Its antigen is not identified.

The study, taken as a whole, reports: By about two months after transplant, alpha-beta T cells reportedly arose from several hundred graft clones that had expanded.

Unique molecular identifiers were used in preparing the TCRbeta library. One entry per CDR3 protein results from TCRdb running MiXCR on the PCR reads. There are roughly 160,000 distinct CDR3 sequences in the sample; around 10% occur only once, and around 14% lies in the top ten. The source was PBMCs, collected before TCRalphabeta/CD19-depleted stem cell transplant. The J gene is TRBJ2-6, the V gene TRBV20-1; 7 nucleotides line up with TRBD1. The clonotype originates from a boy between 2 and 15 years old with acute myeloid leukemia, due to receive a stem cell transplant. This CDR3 is CSARDESRGPGANVLTF. The CDR3 coding sequence is TGCAGTGCTAGAGATGAGTCAAGGGGGCCTGGGGCCAACGTCCTGACTTTC.